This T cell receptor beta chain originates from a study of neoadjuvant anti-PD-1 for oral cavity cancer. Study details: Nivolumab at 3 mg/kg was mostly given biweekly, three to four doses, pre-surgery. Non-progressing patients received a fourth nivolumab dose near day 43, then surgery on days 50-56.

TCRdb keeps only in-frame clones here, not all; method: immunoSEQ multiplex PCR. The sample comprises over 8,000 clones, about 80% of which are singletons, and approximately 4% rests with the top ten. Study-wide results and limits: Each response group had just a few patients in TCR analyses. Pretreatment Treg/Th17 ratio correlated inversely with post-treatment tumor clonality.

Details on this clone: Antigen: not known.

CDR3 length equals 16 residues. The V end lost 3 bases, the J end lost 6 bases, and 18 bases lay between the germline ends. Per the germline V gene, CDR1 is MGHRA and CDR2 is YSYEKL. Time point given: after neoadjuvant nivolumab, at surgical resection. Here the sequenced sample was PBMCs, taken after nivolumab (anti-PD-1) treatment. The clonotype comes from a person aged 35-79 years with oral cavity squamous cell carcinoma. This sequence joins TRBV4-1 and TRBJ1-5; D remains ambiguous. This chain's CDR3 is CASSHLQAGLGQPQHF. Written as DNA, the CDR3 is TGCGCCAGCAGCCACTTGCAGGCAGGTTTAGGTCAGCCCCAGCATTTT.